This is a list of T cell receptor beta chains from one sample in a study of cytomegalovirus exposure and HLA in healthy donors. This table comes from immunoSEQ multiplex PCR, and its TCRdb copy is limited to in-frame clones, with some not included. The repertoire includes around 140,000 clones, less than 90% of them detected once, and 1.5% sits in the top ten. Sequencing was done on a sample of PBMCs. These receptors were taken from a middle-aged man in good health and CMV-seronegative. The CDR3 runs from the conserved cysteine through the conserved F or W. The D gene is left open where the match is weak. A clone size is listed for some rows: how often the clone was seen (once, few, many), or a class if it is expanded.

j_call: TRBJ2-5; d_call: TRBD2; v_call: TRBV5-1; clone_size: once; cdr3_nt: TGCGCCAGCAGCGCGGCGGGGGGCCAAGAGACCCAGTACTTC; cdr3_aa: CASSAAGGQETQYF
j_call: TRBJ1-2; d_call: NA; v_call: TRBV4-2; clone_size: NA; cdr3_nt: TGTGCCAGCAGCCAAGATCCCCCGCAGGGTGGCTACACCTTC; cdr3_aa: CASSQDPPQGGYTF
j_call: TRBJ1-6; d_call: TRBD1; v_call: TRBV5-5; clone_size: NA; cdr3_nt: TGTGCCAGCGGCTTGGGGACAGGGAACGGCAATTCACCCCTCCACTTT; cdr3_aa: CASGLGTGNGNSPLHF
j_call: TRBJ2-4; d_call: NA; v_call: TRBV11-2; clone_size: NA; cdr3_nt: TGTGCCAGCAGCTCTCAGGGGGGCAACATTCAGTACTTC; cdr3_aa: CASSSQGGNIQYF
j_call: TRBJ1-1; d_call: NA; v_call: TRBV29-1; clone_size: NA; cdr3_nt: TGCAGCGTTGGGGGGGGAGGAACTGAAGCTTTCTTT; cdr3_aa: CSVGGGGTEAFF
j_call: TRBJ2-1; d_call: NA; v_call: TRBV6-6; clone_size: NA; cdr3_nt: TGTGCCAGCAGTTTCTCCCGGGAGCAGCACGTCGATGAGCAGTTCTTC; cdr3_aa: CASSFSREQHVDEQFF
j_call: TRBJ2-3; d_call: TRBD1; v_call: TRBV19; clone_size: NA; cdr3_nt: TGTGCCAGTAGTATAGATAACAGGGGTTCTCTAGATACGCAGTATTTT; cdr3_aa: CASSIDNRGSLDTQYF
j_call: TRBJ1-4; d_call: TRBD1; v_call: TRBV27; clone_size: once; cdr3_nt: TGTGCCAGCAGTACCAGGACAGGGAGTGAAAAACTGTTTTTT; cdr3_aa: CASSTRTGSEKLFF
j_call: TRBJ2-4; d_call: TRBD2; v_call: TRBV14; clone_size: NA; cdr3_nt: TGTGCCAGCAGCCAATCAATGACTAGCGGGAGTATGGGCAAAAACATTCAGTACTTC; cdr3_aa: CASSQSMTSGSMGKNIQYF
j_call: TRBJ2-5; d_call: NA; v_call: TRBV7-6; clone_size: NA; cdr3_nt: TGTGCCAGCAGCTTGCTCGAGTGGGAGACCCAGTACTTC; cdr3_aa: CASSLLEWETQYF
j_call: TRBJ2-3; d_call: NA; v_call: TRBV7-9; clone_size: NA; cdr3_nt: TGTTCCAGCAGCTTAGGTACTGATACGCAGTATTTT; cdr3_aa: CSSSLGTDTQYF
j_call: TRBJ2-1; d_call: TRBD2; v_call: TRBV5-5; clone_size: NA; cdr3_nt: TGTGCCACCTCGCTCTCTAGCGGGCCGAGCTCCTACAATGAGCAGTTCTTC; cdr3_aa: CATSLSSGPSSYNEQFF
j_call: TRBJ2-1; d_call: TRBD1; v_call: TRBV7-6; clone_size: NA; cdr3_nt: TGTGCCAGCAGCTTACTGACAGGGATGGATGAGCAGTTCTTC; cdr3_aa: CASSLLTGMDEQFF
j_call: TRBJ1-2; d_call: NA; v_call: TRBV14; clone_size: NA; cdr3_nt: TGTGCCAGCAGCCAACGACACCTTACCACTAACTATGGCTACACCTTC; cdr3_aa: CASSQRHLTTNYGYTF
j_call: TRBJ2-7; d_call: TRBD1; v_call: TRBV5-4; clone_size: once; cdr3_nt: TGTGCCAGCAGCCTTGGACAGGGGAGCTCCTACGAGCAGTACTTC; cdr3_aa: CASSLGQGSSYEQYF
j_call: TRBJ2-1; d_call: TRBD2; v_call: TRBV7-2; clone_size: NA; cdr3_nt: TGTGCCAGCAGCCGTACTAGCGGGAGTATCGGTGAGCAGTTCTTC; cdr3_aa: CASSRTSGSIGEQFF
j_call: TRBJ1-6; d_call: TRBD1; v_call: TRBV30; clone_size: NA; cdr3_nt: TGTGCCGGCCTGGGACAGGATTCACCCCTCCACTTT; cdr3_aa: CAGLGQDSPLHF
j_call: TRBJ2-2; d_call: NA; v_call: TRBV9; clone_size: NA; cdr3_nt: TGTGCCAGCACGGGAGCGAACACCGGGGAGCTGTTTTTT; cdr3_aa: CASTGANTGELFF
j_call: TRBJ2-3; d_call: NA; v_call: TRBV7-9; clone_size: NA; cdr3_nt: TGTGCCAGCAGCTCCCCAAGGCAGGGGGGTTACACAGATACGCAGTATTTT; cdr3_aa: CASSSPRQGGYTDTQYF
j_call: TRBJ2-7; d_call: NA; v_call: TRBV4-2; clone_size: NA; cdr3_nt: TGTGCCAGCAGCCAAGATCGGCAGGTCGCCTACGAGCAGTACTTC; cdr3_aa: CASSQDRQVAYEQYF
j_call: TRBJ1-2; d_call: NA; v_call: TRBV7-9; clone_size: NA; cdr3_nt: TGTGCCAGCAGCCTCGATGGCTACACCTTC; cdr3_aa: CASSLDGYTF
j_call: TRBJ2-3; d_call: TRBD1; v_call: TRBV7-7; clone_size: NA; cdr3_nt: TGTGCTAGCAGCCGGGACAGAACAGATACGCAGTATTTT; cdr3_aa: CASSRDRTDTQYF
j_call: TRBJ2-5; d_call: TRBD2; v_call: TRBV5-5; clone_size: once; cdr3_nt: TGTGCCAGCAGCTTGGAACTAGCGGGGGGGAGAGAGACCCAGTACTTC; cdr3_aa: CASSLELAGGRETQYF
j_call: TRBJ2-2; d_call: TRBD2; v_call: TRBV27; clone_size: NA; cdr3_nt: TGTGCCATTTCCGGGACTAGCGGAGCGCCGGGGACCGGGGAGCTGTTTTTT; cdr3_aa: CAISGTSGAPGTGELFF